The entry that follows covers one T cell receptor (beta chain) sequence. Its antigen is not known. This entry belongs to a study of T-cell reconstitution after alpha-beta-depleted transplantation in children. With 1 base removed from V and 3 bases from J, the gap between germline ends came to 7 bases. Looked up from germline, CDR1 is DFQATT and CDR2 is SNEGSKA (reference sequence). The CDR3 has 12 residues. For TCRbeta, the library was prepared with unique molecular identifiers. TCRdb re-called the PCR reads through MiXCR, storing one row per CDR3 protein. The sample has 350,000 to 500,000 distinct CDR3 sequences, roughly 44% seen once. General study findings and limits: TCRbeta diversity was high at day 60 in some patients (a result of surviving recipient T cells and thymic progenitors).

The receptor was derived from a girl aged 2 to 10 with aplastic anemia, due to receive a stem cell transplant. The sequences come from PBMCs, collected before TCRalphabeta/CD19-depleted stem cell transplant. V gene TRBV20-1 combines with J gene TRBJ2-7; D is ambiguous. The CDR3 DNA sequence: TGCAGTGCTAGAGCGAGTATCTACGAGCAGTACTTC. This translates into CSARASIYEQYF.